The 7 T cell receptor beta chains below come from one sample, sequenced in a study of control samples from healthy donors and cancer patients. TCRdb's table, derived via immunoSEQ multiplex PCR, lists solely in-frame clones and lacks some. The sample has around 170,000 clones; about 86% are singletons. Specimen: blood. The source of these receptors is a woman aged 30 to 39 in good health.

The chain recombines TRBV2 with TRBJ2-5; perhaps TRBD1 as D (6 bases). Germline-derived CDR1 and CDR2 are SNHLY and FYNNEI. With 5 bases removed from V and 3 bases from J, the gap between germline ends came to 13 bases. The CDR3 contains 14 residues. In DNA, the CDR3 is TGTGCCAGCAGTCCTACACGGACAGAAGAGACCCAGTACTTC. It encodes CASSPTRTEETQYF. Based on the CDR3 plus reference TRBV2 and TRBJ2-5, the full variable domain is EPEVTQTPSHQVTQMGQEVILRCVPISNHLYFYWYRQILGQKVEFLVSFYNNEISEKSEIFDDQFSVERPDGSNFTLKIRSTKLEDSAMYFCASSPTRTEETQYFGPGTRLLVL.

This chain uses TRBV6-5 with TRBJ2-4; 8 bases match TRBD2. The trim removed 8 bases at V and 9 bases at J, leaving 6 bases unmatched. The CDR3 extends over 12 amino acids. The V gene's germline CDR1 is MNHEY and CDR2 SVGAGI. The CDR3 region has the DNA TGTGCCAGCGGAACTAGCGGCGGCATTCAGTACTTC. Encoded protein: CASGTSGGIQYF.

This chain links TRBV27 with TRBJ1-4; D gene unclear. Germline V gene sequence: CDR1 MNHEY, CDR2 SMNVEV (reference sequence). The CDR3 length is 13 residues. V was pared by 4 bases and J by 8 bases, with 11 bases between. CDR3 loop: CASSWDVGEKLFF. CDR3 DNA sequence: TGTGCCAGCAGTTGGGATGTTGGCGAAAAACTGTTTTTT.

The J gene is TRBJ2-2, the V gene TRBV30; a possible D gene is TRBD2 (6 bases). Germline assignment: CDR1 GTSNPN and CDR2 SVGIG (reference sequence). The ends were cut back, 4 bases at V and 4 bases at J, with 16 bases in the middle. This CDR3 contains 15 residues. The CDR3 here is CAWTLGLLSTGELFF. CDR3 nucleotide sequence: TGTGCCTGGACCCTGGGACTTCTCTCCACCGGGGAGCTGTTTTTT.

Only a few counts were recorded for this clone. The chain employs TRBV27 and TRBJ1-1; unclear D gene. CDR3 length equals 12 residues. Germline V gene data show CDR1 as MNHEY and CDR2 as SMNVEV (reference sequence). Trimming pared 5 bases from V and 1 base from J, leaving 5 bases between. The CDR3 sequence is CASSSQNTEAFF. CDR3 bases: TGTGCCAGCAGTAGCCAGAACACTGAAGCTTTCTTT.

Worth noting for this clone: This CDR3 is also generated by other DNA sequences in the sample. The CDR3, as DNA: TGCGCCAGCAGACCCCCGGGACAGGGAATTGAGACCCAGTACTTC. Its translation is CASRPPGQGIETQYF. This sequence joins TRBV5-1 and TRBJ2-5; 9 bases fit TRBD1. Germline CDR1 reads SGHRS; CDR2 reads YFSETQ. The CDR3 spans 15 residues. Trimming removed 5 bases from V and 5 bases from J; junction bases left unmatched: 10.

CDR3 DNA: TGTGCCACCAGCAGAGATCCCCCTAGCGGCTTCTACAATGAGCAGTTCTTC. Translated, it gives CATSRDPPSGFYNEQFF. V gene TRBV15 combines with J gene TRBJ2-1, with 7 bases aligning to TRBD2. Losses at the gene ends were 0 bases for V and 3 bases for J; bases not matched to a gene: 8. The germline CDR1 and CDR2 sequences are LNHNV and YYDKDF (reference sequence). CDR3 length: 17 amino acids.